These 32 T cell receptor beta chains share one sample of origin, sequenced in a study of T-cell memory formation after mild COVID-19. TCRdb ran MiXCR on the 5' RACE reads and lists one entry per CDR3 protein. The table records 350,000 or so distinct CDR3 sequences, 13% of them present only once. Sequencing input: PBMCs or a T cell subset sorted from them (not recorded which). These TCRs come from a man younger than 35 who had mild COVID-19 (a few samples of this study predate the infection). Cell type and time point are not known.

V usage is TRBV19 and J usage is TRBJ2-1; the match to TRBD2 covers 11 bases. This CDR3 comprises 17 residues. The J segment lost 1 base and the V segment lost 6 bases, leaving 8 bases of the junction unmatched. Per the germline V gene, CDR1 is LNHDA and CDR2 is SQIVND (reference sequence). In DNA, the CDR3 is TGTGCCAGTAGCCCCTCGGGGACTAGCGGTTCCTACAATGAGCAGTTCTTC. Translated: CASSPSGTSGSYNEQFF. The full variable domain, with the rest looked up from reference TRBV19 and TRBJ2-1, is DGGITQSPKYLFRKEGQNVTLSCEQNLNHDAMYWYRQDPGQGLRLIYYSQIVNDFQKGDIAEGYSVSREKKESFPLTVTSAQKNPTAFYLCASSPSGTSGSYNEQFFGPGTRLTVL.

This chain uses TRBV4-1 with TRBJ1-1; D gene ambiguous. CDR1 and CDR2 (germline): MGHRA, YSYEKL. The germline V and J ends were trimmed by 8 bases and 1 base, with 17 bases remaining between them. This CDR3 is built from 15 residues. For the CDR3, the DNA is TGCGCCAGCGGCAAGGTTGCGGGCGGGAACACTGAAGCTTTCTTT. Translated: CASGKVAGGNTEAFF.

The chain carries TRBV20-1 and TRBJ1-6; D gene ambiguous. V lost 4 bases to trimming and J lost 5 bases, with 9 bases between them. CDR3 size: 13 residues. Germline loops: CDR1 DFQATT, CDR2 SNEGSKA (reference sequence). The CDR3: CSATRLNNSPLHF. The CDR3, as DNA: TGCAGTGCTACTCGCCTTAATAATTCACCCCTCCACTTT.

This clonotype was seen a handful of times. The chain's CDR3 is CASRRLAGEYNEQFF. CDR3 DNA: TGTGCCAGTCGCCGGCTAGCGGGGGAGTACAATGAGCAGTTCTTC. The chain links TRBV11-2 to TRBJ2-1, with 10 bases that match TRBD2. V trimming: 9 bases; J trimming: 4 bases; junction bases outside the gene matches: 9. Germline V lookup: CDR1 SGHAT, CDR2 FQNNGV. The CDR3 length is 15 residues.

The table lists this clonotype with many counts. The rearrangement joins TRBV3-1 to TRBJ2-7; 7 nucleotides line up with TRBD2. Unmatched junction bases numbered 8, after V lost 2 bases and J lost 4 bases. Germline values: CDR1 LGHDT, CDR2 YNNKEL (reference sequence). The CDR3 sequence is 15 residues long. The CDR3 spells CASSQHGRGAYEQYF. CDR3 sequence (DNA): TGTGCCAGCAGCCAACATGGGAGGGGAGCGTACGAGCAGTACTTC.

V usage is TRBV12-3 or TRBV12-4 and J usage is TRBJ2-5, with 7 bases that match TRBD1. The length of the CDR3 is 13 residues. The V segment lost 3 bases and the J segment 5 bases; nucleotides outside the gene matches: 3. This CDR3 reads CASSFTGAETQYF. The CDR3 nucleotides are TGTGCCAGCAGTTTCACAGGGGCGGAGACCCAGTACTTC.

The J gene is TRBJ1-2, the V gene TRBV12-3 or TRBV12-4, with no clear D. The CDR3 has 14 residues. The germline V and J ends were trimmed by 7 bases and 2 bases, with 14 bases remaining between them. The CDR3 loop reads CASTVAVINYGYTF. CDR3 coding DNA: TGTGCCAGCACCGTCGCGGTTATAAACTATGGCTACACCTTC.

In its sample, this clonotype was seen a few times. V usage is TRBV4-2 and J usage is TRBJ1-4; TRBD1 is a possible D gene (6 bases). CDR1 and CDR2 (germline): LGHNA, YNFKEQ. Trimming removed 3 bases from V and 1 base from J, with 12 bases in between. The CDR3 loop spans 16 amino acids. The CDR3 bases are TGTGCCAGCAGCCAGTCAACAGGGAGAACTAATGAAAAACTGTTTTTT. Its protein product is CASSQSTGRTNEKLFF.

A few counts support this clonotype. The chain is built from TRBV25-1 and TRBJ2-7; D is possibly TRBD1 (5 bases). This CDR3 contains 13 residues. Germline V gene data show CDR1 as MGHDK and CDR2 as SYGVNS. The V end lost 4 bases, the J end lost 3 bases, and 10 bases lay between the germline ends. The CDR3 loop reads CASSGMGLYEQYF. DNA of the CDR3: TGTGCCAGCAGTGGAATGGGGCTCTACGAGCAGTACTTC.

The chain combines TRBV2 with TRBJ2-1; D is ambiguous. With 3 bases removed from V and 6 bases from J, the gap between germline ends came to 3 bases. The length of the CDR3 is 11 residues. Germline loops: CDR1 SNHLY, CDR2 FYNNEI. CDR3 nucleotides: TGTGCCAGCAGTGAGAGCAATGAGCAGTTCTTC. It codes for CASSESNEQFF. The full variable domain, completed using reference TRBV2 and TRBJ2-1, is EPEVTQTPSHQVTQMGQEVILRCVPISNHLYFYWYRQILGQKVEFLVSFYNNEISEKSEIFDDQFSVERPDGSNFTLKIRSTKLEDSAMYFCASSESNEQFFGPGTRLTVL.

V is TRBV19 and J is TRBJ2-7; D may be TRBD2 (6 bases). This CDR3 has 14 amino acids. Germline CDR1 reads LNHDA; CDR2 reads SQIVND (reference sequence). The V and J ends lost 7 bases and 6 bases respectively, with 19 bases between them. CDR3 DNA: TGTGCCAGTACCTCCACGGGACTCGGCTCCGAGCAGTACTTC. Its translation is CASTSTGLGSEQYF.

This clonotype was counted between two and nine times. The chain links TRBV7-2 to TRBJ2-5, with a possible D match to TRBD2 (7 bases). The CDR3 is 14 residues long. Germline V gene data show CDR1 as SGHTA and CDR2 as FQGNSA. V was trimmed by 7 bases and J by 2 bases, leaving 14 bases between them. The CDR3 region is CASTRGGLQETQYF. As DNA, the CDR3 is TGTGCCAGCACCCGCGGGGGCTTACAAGAGACCCAGTACTTC.

This clonotype showed up just once. The V and J genes are TRBV12-3 or TRBV12-4 and TRBJ2-1; 8 bases align to TRBD2. After removal of 8 bases from V and 6 bases from J, the junction contained 9 bases not matched to a gene. This CDR3 spans 14 amino acids. The CDR3 DNA follows: TGTGCCAGCCTAGGGACCGGGGGGGTCAATGAGCAGTTCTTC. Encoded protein: CASLGTGGVNEQFF.

The V gene is TRBV4-2, the J gene TRBJ2-7, with TRBD1 matching 9 bases. With V trimmed by 1 base and J by 0 bases, 4 bases remained unmatched. The CDR3 extends over 16 amino acids. Germline CDR1 reads LGHNA; CDR2 reads YNFKEQ. The CDR3 protein is CASSQGWDRVSYEQYF. The CDR3 DNA is TGTGCCAGCAGCCAAGGTTGGGACAGGGTCTCCTACGAGCAGTACTTC.

This clonotype has only a few counts. V is TRBV3-1 and J is TRBJ2-2; D perhaps matches TRBD2 (7 bases). The CDR3 covers 16 residues. V was pared by 2 bases and J by 4 bases, with 14 bases between. CDR1 is LGHDT, CDR2 YNNKEL, per germline (reference sequence). The CDR3 DNA reads as TGTGCCAGCAGCCAACGGCCGGGGGGCCGCACCGGGGAGCTGTTTTTT. It encodes CASSQRPGGRTGELFF.

This clonotype has more than one count but fewer than ten. The rearrangement uses TRBV6-1 and TRBJ2-5; D is perhaps TRBD1 (6 bases). The CDR3 totals 14 residues. Germline V gene lookup returns CDR1 MNHNS and CDR2 SASEGT. V was clipped by 6 bases and J by 2 bases, with 13 bases between them. The chain's CDR3 is CASRATGVQETQYF. Here the CDR3 DNA reads TGTGCCAGCAGGGCGACAGGCGTACAAGAGACCCAGTACTTC.

The sample holds a few counts of this clonotype. The chain is built from TRBV4-3 and TRBJ1-2, with 9 nucleotides matching TRBD1. Germline CDR1 LGHNA, CDR2 YSLEER. The CDR3 has 16 residues. J lost 6 bases, V lost 1 base, and 9 bases had no gene match. The CDR3 reads CASSQGTGVLYDGYTF. In nucleotides, the CDR3 is TGCGCCAGCAGCCAAGGGACAGGGGTTCTTTATGATGGCTACACCTTC.

This clonotype has more than one count but fewer than ten. This chain joins TRBV5-1 and TRBJ2-3, with D unclear. Germline loops: CDR1 SGHRS, CDR2 YFSETQ. There are 14 residues in the CDR3. Trimming shortened V by 5 bases and J by 4 bases, and 14 bases separated the two germline ends. The CDR3 is CASRALRNADTQYF. DNA of the CDR3: TGCGCCAGCAGGGCCCTCAGGAACGCAGATACGCAGTATTTT.

This clonotype was found many times. The rearrangement uses TRBV7-3 and TRBJ2-5; 7 bases align to TRBD1. Germline V lookup: CDR1 SGHTA, CDR2 FQGTGA. V dropped 5 bases and J dropped 5; count of bases not matched to a gene: 5. The CDR3 length is 13 residues. This CDR3 reads CASSRTGAETQYF. The CDR3, as DNA: TGTGCCAGCAGCAGAACAGGGGCGGAGACCCAGTACTTC.

To note about this clonotype: A junction boundary mismatches the germline segment, possibly from a read error. The genes are TRBV4-2 and TRBJ2-7; weak D call: TRBD1 (5 bases). The germline V gene encodes CDR1 LGHNA and CDR2 YNFKEQ. The CDR3 is made up of 15 amino acids. The CDR3 loop reads CTSSQELGRLREQYF. The CDR3 DNA follows: TGTACCAGCAGCCAGGAATTGGGGCGTCTTCGGGAGCAGTACTTC.

This clonotype was seen ten or more times. This CDR3 is CASITSDTDTQYF. The CDR3 coding sequence is TGTGCCAGCATCACCAGCGATACAGATACGCAGTATTTT. This chain connects TRBV5-5 to TRBJ2-3; D remains unclear. Trimming cost V 6 bases and J 3 bases, with 11 bases left between them. The CDR3 consists of 13 residues. From germline, CDR1 is SGHKS and CDR2 YYEKEE (reference sequence). The complete variable domain, with remaining parts taken from reference TRBV5-5 and TRBJ2-3, reads DAGVTQSPTHLIKTRGQQVTLRCSPISGHKSVSWYQQVLGQGPQFIFQYYEKEERGRGNFPDRFSARQFPNYSSELNVNALLLGDSALYLCASITSDTDTQYFGPGTRLTVL.

The rearrangement links TRBV7-9 to TRBJ2-3; TRBD2 matches at 11 bases. Germline CDR1 SEHNR, CDR2 FQNEAQ (reference sequence). The CDR3 contains 15 residues. V shed 5 bases and J 6 bases; nucleotides not matched to a gene: 7. CDR3 coding DNA: TGTGCCAGCAGCCACCCTAGCGGGGGGTTGGATACGCAGTATTTT. Encoded protein: CASSHPSGGLDTQYF.

This clonotype was seen only a few times. The CDR3 DNA reads as TGCGCCAGCAGCCCACGAGGGTCTCAGCCCCAGCATTTT. Protein: CASSPRGSQPQHF. V usage is TRBV4-1 and J usage is TRBJ1-5; no reliable D call. CDR3 size: 13 residues. Per germline, CDR1 MGHRA and CDR2 YSYEKL. Trimming removed 4 bases from V and 6 bases from J, with 10 bases in between.

This clonotype was seen a few times. The rearrangement uses TRBV20-1 and TRBJ1-5; tentative D call: TRBD1 (5 bases). Trimming pared 4 bases from V and 0 bases from J, leaving 10 bases between. The CDR3 is 14 residues long. Per germline, CDR1 DFQATT and CDR2 SNEGSKA (reference sequence). The CDR3 coding sequence is TGCAGTGCTAAGGGGATGTATAGCAATCAGCCCCAGCATTTT. This gives the protein CSAKGMYSNQPQHF.

This clonotype occurred a few times. The gene calls are TRBV11-2 and TRBJ2-1; 10 bases are shared with TRBD2. Germline CDR1 is SGHAT and CDR2 is FQNNGV. V gave up 1 base and J gave up 6 bases; unmatched junction bases: 9. CDR3 length: 17 amino acids. The CDR3 reads CASSLVPAGGPGNEQFF. CDR3 bases: TGTGCCAGCAGCTTAGTCCCAGCGGGGGGGCCCGGCAATGAGCAGTTCTTC. The full variable domain, its missing parts supplied by reference TRBV11-2 and TRBJ2-1, is EAGVAQSPRYKIIEKRQSVAFWCNPISGHATLYWYQQILGQGPKLLIQFQNNGVVDDSQLPKDRFSAERLKGVDSTLKIQPAKLEDSAVYLCASSLVPAGGPGNEQFFGPGTRLTVL.

J is TRBJ1-4 and V is TRBV12-3 or TRBV12-4; 7 bases map to TRBD1. The CDR3 has 13 amino acids. V was clipped by 6 bases and J by 7 bases; unmatched bases: 5. The CDR3 sequence: CASRPTGVEKLFF. The CDR3 DNA reads TGTGCCAGCAGGCCCACAGGGGTTGAAAAACTGTTTTTT.

The rearrangement joins TRBV6-1 to TRBJ1-1; D is unclear. Looked up from germline, CDR1 is MNHNS and CDR2 is SASEGT. The CDR3 extends over 13 amino acids. Trimming pared 8 bases from V and 1 base from J, leaving 11 bases between. CDR3 residues: CASGSLRNTEAFF. Here the CDR3 DNA reads TGTGCCAGCGGGTCCCTGAGGAACACTGAAGCTTTCTTT.

V usage is TRBV20-1 and J usage is TRBJ1-6, with D possibly matching TRBD1 (5 bases). Trimming removed 0 bases from V and 9 bases from J, with 15 bases in between. This CDR3 is 15 amino acids long. The V gene's germline CDR1 is DFQATT and CDR2 SNEGSKA (reference sequence). CDR3 loop: CSARDYQGPASPLHF. In nucleotides, the CDR3 is TGCAGTGCTAGAGATTATCAGGGTCCGGCTTCACCCCTCCACTTT.

This clonotype has more than one count but fewer than ten. This chain connects TRBV29-1 to TRBJ2-5; 9 bases are shared with TRBD2. V lost 3 bases, J lost 5 bases, and 10 bases stayed unmatched. Germline V gives CDR1 SQVTM, CDR2 ANQGSEA. CDR3 length: 15 amino acids. This chain's CDR3 is CSVDRGGAPGETQYF. Here the CDR3 DNA reads TGCAGCGTTGATCGCGGGGGGGCCCCAGGGGAGACCCAGTACTTC.

The genes are TRBV5-6 and TRBJ2-2; the match to TRBD1 covers 9 bases. The CDR3 is 16 amino acids. Losses at the gene ends were 1 base for V and 5 bases for J; bases not matched to a gene: 6. Germline-derived CDR1 and CDR2 are SGHDT and YYEEEE. CDR3 region: CASSLQTGGRTGELFF. DNA of the CDR3: TGTGCCAGCAGCTTGCAGACAGGGGGTCGGACCGGGGAGCTGTTTTTT.

This clonotype appeared a few times. The chain employs TRBV7-2 and TRBJ2-7, with unresolved D. CDR1 and CDR2 from the germline V gene are SGHTA and FQGNSA. The CDR3 has 14 amino acids. With 5 bases removed from V and 0 bases from J, the gap between germline ends came to 11 bases. CDR3 sequence (DNA): TGTGCCAGCAGCCCTAGGTACACCTCCTACGAGCAGTACTTC. Translating gives CASSPRYTSYEQYF.

The rearrangement uses TRBV5-1 and TRBJ2-3, with D tentatively TRBD2 (6 bases). Germline V gene lookup returns CDR1 SGHRS and CDR2 YFSETQ. The CDR3 contains 15 residues. Trimming stripped 6 bases from V and 1 base from J, with 15 bases between. The CDR3 coding sequence is TGCGCCAGCATCCGAGGTAGCGGAGGCACAGATACGCAGTATTTT. Protein product: CASIRGSGGTDTQYF.